This T cell receptor beta chain was found in a study of PD-L1 blockade in urothelial cancer. Whole-study context: Administration of atezolizumab to patients began in the mid-2010s, at 1,200 mg intravenously every 3 weeks. Analysis of blood occurred 3 weeks (second dose) and 6 weeks after treatment start. Blood yielded a median of around 150,000 T cells per sample.

CDR3 size: 13 residues. Germline CDR1 reads MDHEN; CDR2 reads SYDVKM. The V and J ends lost 10 bases and 4 bases, in that order; junction bases with no gene match: 7. Described time point: pretreatment peripheral blood. Added to each PCR by spiking were synthetic TCR analog templates. TCRdb's copy holds only in-frame clones and misses some; the assay was immunoSEQ multiplex PCR. The table has about 74,000 clones, around 90% seen once. The sequence was collected from a man between 65 and 80 years old with urothelial cancer. Material: PBMCs, obtained around atezolizumab (anti-PD-L1) treatment. The chain employs TRBV28 and TRBJ2-5, with 9 nucleotides matching TRBD1. The CDR3: CAIRDRVGETQYF. The CDR3 nucleotides are TGTGCCATCCGGGACAGGGTAGGAGAGACCCAGTACTTC.